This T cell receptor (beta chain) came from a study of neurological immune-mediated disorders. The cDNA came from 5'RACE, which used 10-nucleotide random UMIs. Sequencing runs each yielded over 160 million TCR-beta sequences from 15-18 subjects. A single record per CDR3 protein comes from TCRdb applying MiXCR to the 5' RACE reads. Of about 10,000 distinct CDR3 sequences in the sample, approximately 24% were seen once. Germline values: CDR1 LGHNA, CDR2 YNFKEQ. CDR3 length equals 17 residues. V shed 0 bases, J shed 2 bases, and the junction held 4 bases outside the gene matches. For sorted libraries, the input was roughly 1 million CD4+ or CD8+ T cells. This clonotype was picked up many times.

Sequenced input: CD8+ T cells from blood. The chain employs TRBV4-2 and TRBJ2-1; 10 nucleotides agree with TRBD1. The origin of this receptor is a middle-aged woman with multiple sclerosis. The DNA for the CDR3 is TGTGCCAGCAGCCAAGATCCGGGACAGGGGCCCTACAATGAGCAGTTCTTC. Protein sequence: CASSQDPGQGPYNEQFF.